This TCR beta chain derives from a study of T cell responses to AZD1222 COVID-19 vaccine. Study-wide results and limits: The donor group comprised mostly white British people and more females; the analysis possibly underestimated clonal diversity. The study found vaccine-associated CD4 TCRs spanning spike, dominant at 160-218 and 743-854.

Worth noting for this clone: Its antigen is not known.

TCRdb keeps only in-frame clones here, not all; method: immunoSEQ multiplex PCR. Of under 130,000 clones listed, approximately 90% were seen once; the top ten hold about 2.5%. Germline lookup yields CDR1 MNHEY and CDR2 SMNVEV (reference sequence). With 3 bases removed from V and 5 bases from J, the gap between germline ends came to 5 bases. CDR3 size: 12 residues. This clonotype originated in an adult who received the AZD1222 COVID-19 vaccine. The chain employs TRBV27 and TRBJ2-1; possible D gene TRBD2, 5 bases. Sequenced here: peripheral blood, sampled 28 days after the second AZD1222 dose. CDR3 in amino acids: CASSFGNNEQFF. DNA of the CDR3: TGTGCCAGCAGTTTCGGGAACAATGAGCAGTTCTTC.